What follows are 21 T cell receptor beta chains derived from one specimen sequenced in a study of blood T cells in healthy people across ages. A second PCR, run for roughly 7 to 12 cycles, used a sample-barcoded 5' primer plus a J-beta primer mix. Each CDR3 protein gets one entry after TCRdb re-called the 5' RACE reads with MiXCR. The sample consists of over a million distinct CDR3 sequences, over 35% of them appearing once. The sequenced material came from blood. All receptors come from a woman aged 60-75 years in good health.

This sequence joins TRBV4-2 and TRBJ2-5, with 13 bases matching TRBD2. This CDR3 comprises 16 residues. Germline CDR1 and CDR2: LGHNA and YNFKEQ. The V and J ends lost 5 bases and 5 bases, in that order; junction bases with no gene match: 8. In nucleotides, the CDR3 is TGTGCCAGCAGCTCGGGACTAGCGGGACCTGGGGAGACCCAGTACTTC. This sequence encodes CASSSGLAGPGETQYF.

The chain combines TRBV28 with TRBJ2-3; the D gene is possibly TRBD1 (5 bases). Trimming took off 2 bases at V and 2 bases at J, with 11 bases between the two ends. From germline, CDR1 is MDHEN and CDR2 SYDVKM. This CDR3 has 15 amino acids. The CDR3 nucleotides read TGTGCCAGCAGTTTAGGCAATGGACACACAGATACGCAGTATTTT. Translated: CASSLGNGHTDTQYF.

The CDR3 sequence: CSAIRLAGVNEQFF. The CDR3 coding sequence is TGCAGTGCAATAAGACTAGCGGGGGTTAATGAGCAGTTCTTC. The V call is TRBV20-1, the J call TRBJ2-1; 12 positions match TRBD2. Trimming cost V 6 bases and J 7 bases; bases outside gene matches: 7. Germline values: CDR1 DFQATT, CDR2 SNEGSKA (reference sequence). CDR3 size: 14 residues.

As to this clonotype: Germline is not matched at one junction end, which may reflect a read error. The chain uses TRBV7-9 and TRBJ1-6; 7 bases match TRBD1. The V gene's germline CDR1 is SEHNR and CDR2 FQNEAQ (reference sequence). The CDR3 length is 14 residues. The CDR3, as DNA: TGTGCCGGCAGCAGGGGGGTAAATAATTCACCCCTCCACTTT. This sequence encodes CAGSRGVNNSPLHF.

This clonotype was observed a few times. It may be a read error: a sequence one base away is much more abundant. V usage is TRBV24-1 and J usage is TRBJ2-7; possibly TRBD1 or TRBD2 for D (5 bases each). The DNA end lines up better with TRBJ2-5; the J call may be wrong. Germline assignment: CDR1 KGHDR and CDR2 SFDVKD. The CDR3 sequence is 14 residues long. Here the CDR3 DNA reads TGTGCCACCAGTGATTTGGGGGACGGAGGGACCCAGTACTTC. Translation gives CATSDLGDGGTQYF.

This chain uses TRBV4-1 with TRBJ2-7, with D possibly TRBD2 on 6 matching bases. The ends were cut back, 0 bases at V and 7 bases at J, with 13 bases in the middle. The length of the CDR3 is 14 residues. From germline, CDR1 is MGHRA and CDR2 YSYEKL. The CDR3 region has the DNA TGCGCCAGCAGCCAAGATTCGGGAGAGAGTGAGCAGTACTTC. This sequence encodes CASSQDSGESEQYF.

This rearrangement joins TRBV20-1 to TRBJ2-1; 7 bases are a match to TRBD2. The germline gives CDR1 DFQATT, CDR2 SNEGSKA (reference sequence). V shed 1 base and J 4 bases; nucleotides not matched to a gene: 4. The CDR3 is made up of 14 amino acids. The CDR3 DNA reads TGCAGTGCTAGAGCTCCTAGCGGATACAATGAGCAGTTCTTC. Amino acid sequence: CSARAPSGYNEQFF.

The chain is built from TRBV9 and TRBJ1-2; no firm D call. V was trimmed by 0 bases and J by 9 bases, leaving 18 bases between them. The CDR3 loop spans 15 amino acids. Germline V gives CDR1 SGDLS, CDR2 YYNGEE. The CDR3 protein is CASSVGPVSSSSYTF. The CDR3 region has the DNA TGTGCCAGCAGCGTAGGTCCAGTCTCTTCTAGTAGCTACACCTTC. Full variable domain (remainder filled in from reference TRBV9 and TRBJ1-2): DSGVTQTPKHLITATGQRVTLRCSPRSGDLSVYWYQQSLDQGLQFLIQYYNGEERAKGNILERFSAQQFPDLHSELNLSSLELGDSALYFCASSVGPVSSSSYTFGSGTRLTVV.

V is TRBV3-1 and J is TRBJ2-1; D is perhaps TRBD2 (6 bases). Per germline, CDR1 LGHDT and CDR2 YNNKEL (reference sequence). This CDR3 is 15 amino acids long. Trimming took 3 bases from V and 4 from J, leaving 13 bases between them. In nucleotides, the CDR3 is TGTGCCAGCAGCCACCCGGGGGTATTATACAATGAGCAGTTCTTC. Its protein is CASSHPGVLYNEQFF.

This sequence joins TRBV5-1 and TRBJ2-4; 10 nucleotides agree with TRBD1. The junction had 5 bases not matched to a gene; V was cut back by 4 bases and J by 1 base. The CDR3 sequence is 16 residues long. Germline values: CDR1 SGHRS, CDR2 YFSETQ. The CDR3 is CASSITGQGAKNIQYF. CDR3 bases: TGCGCCAGCAGCATTACGGGACAGGGGGCCAAAAACATTCAGTACTTC.

V gene TRBV5-1 combines with J gene TRBJ2-5; TRBD1 might be the D (7 bases). The closer fit of TRBJ2-7 to the DNA end suggests the J call may be wrong. The CDR3 has 14 amino acids. Germline loops: CDR1 SGHRS, CDR2 YFSETQ. The CDR3 sequence: CASSPVQGGYEQYF. DNA for the CDR3: TGCGCCAGCAGCCCCGTCCAGGGGGGCTACGAGCAGTACTTC.

This clonotype showed up just a few times. The genes are TRBV11-2 and TRBJ2-3; either TRBD1 or TRBD2 may fit D (5 bases each). V shed 5 bases and J shed 2 bases, with 14 bases lying between them. Germline V gene lookup returns CDR1 SGHAT and CDR2 FQNNGV. The CDR3 spans 15 residues. The CDR3 loop is CASSLRVGDTDTQYF. CDR3 in DNA: TGTGCCAGCAGCCTAAGAGTGGGGGACACAGATACGCAGTATTTT.

This clonotype was observed a handful of times. The chain links TRBV20-1 to TRBJ2-7, with a weak D call TRBD1 (5 bases). CDR3 length: 13 residues. Germline V gene sequence: CDR1 DFQATT, CDR2 SNEGSKA (reference sequence). Trimming stripped 4 bases from V and 1 base from J, with 11 bases between. The CDR3 loop is CSATTTGSYEQYF. The CDR3 region has the DNA TGCAGTGCTACCACCACAGGATCCTACGAGCAGTACTTC.

This clonotype was counted at least ten times. The gene calls are TRBV6-5 and TRBJ2-7; D is undetermined. Germline CDR1 MNHEY, CDR2 SVGAGI. Trimming removed 0 bases at V and 4 bases at J, with 7 bases between. The CDR3 runs 13 residues. For the CDR3, the DNA is TGTGCCAGCAGTTACTCGAGCCGGTACGAGCAGTACTTC. Protein sequence: CASSYSSRYEQYF.

The V and J genes are TRBV5-1 and TRBJ2-5; 7 nucleotides agree with TRBD1. The J call is uncertain, as TRBJ2-7 better fits the DNA end. In germline, CDR1 is SGHRS, CDR2 YFSETQ. CDR3 size: 15 residues. The CDR3, as DNA: TGCGCCAGCAGCTTGGAGACAGGGAAGGAATACGAGCAGTACTTC. Amino acid sequence: CASSLETGKEYEQYF.

The chain has TRBV13 and TRBJ2-7; TRBD2 agrees at 10 bases. The J segment lost 6 bases and the V segment lost 2 bases, leaving 4 bases of the junction unmatched. The CDR3 runs 14 residues. The V gene's germline CDR1 is PRHDT and CDR2 FYEKMQ (reference sequence). Here the CDR3 reads CASSLSGRAAEQYF. The CDR3 DNA reads TGTGCCAGCAGCTTAAGCGGGAGGGCCGCCGAGCAGTACTTC.

V usage is TRBV27 and J usage is TRBJ2-4, with D unclear. The J call is in doubt because the DNA end fits TRBJ2-7 better. Per the germline V gene, CDR1 is MNHEY and CDR2 is SMNVEV (reference sequence). This CDR3 contains 11 residues. This CDR3 is CASKNNYEQYF. CDR3 sequence (DNA): TGTGCCAGCAAAAACAACTACGAGCAGTACTTC.

The rearrangement links TRBV29-1 to TRBJ2-3; D possibly corresponds to TRBD1 (6 bases). CDR3 length: 16 residues. V was cut by 2 bases and J by 0 bases, with 15 bases left in between. Germline CDR1 is SQVTM and CDR2 is ANQGSEA. CDR3 protein: CSVENWTAFSTDTQYF. The CDR3 DNA reads TGCAGCGTTGAAAATTGGACAGCTTTTAGCACAGATACGCAGTATTTT.

This clonotype was recorded many times. The rearrangement links TRBV29-1 to TRBJ2-7; 14 nucleotides agree with TRBD2. V was clipped by 6 bases and J by 7 bases; unmatched bases: 5. Germline CDR1 SQVTM, CDR2 ANQGSEA. The CDR3 has 13 amino acids. The CDR3 reads CSVRGLAGEEQYF. CDR3 bases: TGCAGCGTAAGGGGACTAGCGGGAGAGGAGCAGTACTTC.

In DNA, the CDR3 is TGCAGCGTTGGAGCCCCAATGGGGCGCGGCACCGGGGAGCTGTTTTTT. Its protein product is CSVGAPMGRGTGELFF. This sequence joins TRBV29-1 and TRBJ2-2, with D maybe TRBD1 (5 bases). CDR3 length: 16 amino acids. Germline V gene lookup returns CDR1 SQVTM and CDR2 ANQGSEA. The ends were cut back, 4 bases at V and 4 bases at J, with 19 bases in the middle.

Here the CDR3 reads CASSSGRSEPEAFF. The CDR3 region has the DNA TGTGCCAGCAGCTCGGGACGGTCGGAGCCTGAAGCTTTCTTT. This rearrangement joins TRBV7-9 to TRBJ1-1, with D perhaps matching TRBD1 (5 bases). Germline CDR1 is SEHNR and CDR2 is FQNEAQ (reference sequence). Trimming left V 4 bases short and J 6 bases short, with 15 bases between. This CDR3 contains 14 residues.